The TCR beta chain under discussion was sequenced for a study of T cells in Graves' hyperthyroidism and ophthalmopathy (dated by TCRdb to the late 2010s). In the study overall: Peripheral blood was collected at initial diagnosis, before any treatment. TCR V-J signatures able to tell the groups apart were searched for in a discovery cohort of about a hundred patients, of whom more than 40 had Graves' ophthalmopathy and 55 to 60 had stable Graves' hyperthyroidism. Prospective prediction of ophthalmopathy was tested in an independent validation cohort consisting of under 20 hyperthyroidism patients and about 17 patients who later progressed to ophthalmopathy. The 100 or so discovery patients were randomly split 7:3 into training and test sets. The study also compared thyroid tissue and blood T-cell repertoires from a handful of Graves' hyperthyroidism patients. Once sampling was done, hyperthyroidism patients were given methimazole at a starting dose of 30 mg daily, whereas ophthalmopathy patients were given high-dose intravenous methylprednisolone. TCR Vbeta CDR3 sequencing of approximately 140 peripheral blood samples (43 ophthalmopathy, 75 hyperthyroidism and 17 progressor patients) is reported in the paper.

The TCR beta CDR3 regions were amplified from the RNA transcripts. A first-round RT-PCR of the TCR CDR3 used the HTBI primer set with the Qiagen OneStep RT-PCR kit. Libraries were constructed in a second round of multiplex PCR, after which size selection and purification were performed. The libraries were sequenced on an Illumina HiSeq2000 using paired-end 100 bp reads. In the paper's pipeline: Raw data were processed with SOAPnuke, discarding reads with adapters, uncalled bases, mean Phred below 15, or no exact constant-primer or identifier match. COPE v1.2.5 was used to merge the high-quality paired reads, and each unique nucleotide sequence was defined as a clonotype. MiTCR v1.1 was used to align clonotypes to the IMGT TRBV, TRBD and TRBJ reference segments. The analysis was restricted to V-J combinations with a frequency above 0.0001, which together covered around 99% of the repertoires. A TCS score was defined as the ratio of F50 (clonal expansion) to E x V (chaos), with BLOSUM62-based TCRdist applied between CDR3 peptides within each V-J. Welch's t-statistics and random forest reduced roughly 530 V-J features to roughly 13, which were used in a naive Bayes classifier (R e1071). Clones were called with MiXCR by TCRdb after fastp trimmed the public reads at Q25, and only in-frame beta chains were retained. Entries are consolidated by CDR3 protein sequence, retaining the most common genes and DNA. TCRdb's processing, not the study's, gives the V and J calls here. This sample comprises some 210,000 distinct CDR3 sequences, under 20% of them detected only once. The ten most abundant clones make up 50% of the sample.

Cut back by 3 bases and 11 bases, the V and J ends lie 11 bases apart. The germline V gene (reference sequence) provides CDR1 DFQATT and CDR2 SNEGSKA. From its cysteine to its phenylalanine, the CDR3 spans 11 amino acids. Only the CDR3 portion is preserved as DNA: 33 bases, with reading frame beginning at the first base. Study-level results and caveats: Most expanded thyroid clonotypes (frequency above 0.001) were also detected in blood, a finding suggesting that blood repertoires may reflect thyroid immune responses. A model built on a 13 V-J signature distinguished ophthalmopathy from stable hyperthyroidism, reaching roughly 88% sensitivity and approximately 83% specificity in cross-validation and 80%/75% in testing. During validation, the model predicted progression to ophthalmopathy a median of about 5.9 months ahead of onset, with more than 60% sensitivity and 72% to 80% specificity. No statistical method was used to fix the sample size in advance, and group allocation was not hidden from the investigators.

A patient counted as having stable Graves' hyperthyroidism if no progression to ophthalmopathy occurred over 18 months of follow-up. Hyperthyroidism patients were aged 18 to 65 years and newly diagnosed, with disease duration of less than 2 months. The study excluded patients with uncontrolled infections, other autoimmune diseases, pregnancy or lactation. Diagnoses were established on the basis of clinical symptoms, serum thyroxine and TRAb, thyroid ultrasound, and orbital computed tomography. PBMCs were separated from 10 ml of fresh peripheral blood using Ficoll-Paque density gradient centrifugation. Total RNA was extracted with Trizol reagent, and quality was checked on an Agilent 2100 Bioanalyzer. This clonotype occurred many times. Its antigen is still unknown. Base quality data are lacking; no much larger clone is found one base away.

The V and J genes are TRBV20-1 and TRBJ2-1; the D gene is not confidently resolved. The source material was blood. The TCR sequence derives from a man aged 50-60 years with Graves' hyperthyroidism. The CDR3 sequence is CSASVAEKQFF. In nucleotides, the sequence is TGCAGTGCTAGTGTTGCGGAGAAGCAGTTCTTC.